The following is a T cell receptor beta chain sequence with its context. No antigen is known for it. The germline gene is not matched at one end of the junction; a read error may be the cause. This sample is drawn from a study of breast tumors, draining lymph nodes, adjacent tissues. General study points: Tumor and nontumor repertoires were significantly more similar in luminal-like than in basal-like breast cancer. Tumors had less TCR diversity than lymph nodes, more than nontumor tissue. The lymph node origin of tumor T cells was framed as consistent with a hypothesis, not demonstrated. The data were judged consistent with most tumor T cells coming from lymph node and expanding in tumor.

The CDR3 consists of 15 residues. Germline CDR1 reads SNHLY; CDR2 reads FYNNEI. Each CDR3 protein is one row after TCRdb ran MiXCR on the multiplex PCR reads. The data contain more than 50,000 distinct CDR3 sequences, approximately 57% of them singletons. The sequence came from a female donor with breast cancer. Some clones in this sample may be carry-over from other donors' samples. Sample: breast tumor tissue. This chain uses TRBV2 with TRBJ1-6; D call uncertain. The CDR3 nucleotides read TGTGCCAGCAGCTCGGACCTGGGCGATAATTCGCCCCTCCACTTT. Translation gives CASSSDLGDNSPLHF. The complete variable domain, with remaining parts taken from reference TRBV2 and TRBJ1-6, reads EPEVTQTPSHQVTQMGQEVILRCVPISNHLYFYWYRQILGQKVEFLVSFYNNEISEKSEIFDDQFSVERPDGSNFTLKIRSTKLEDSAMYFCASSSDLGDNSPLHFGNGTRLTVT.